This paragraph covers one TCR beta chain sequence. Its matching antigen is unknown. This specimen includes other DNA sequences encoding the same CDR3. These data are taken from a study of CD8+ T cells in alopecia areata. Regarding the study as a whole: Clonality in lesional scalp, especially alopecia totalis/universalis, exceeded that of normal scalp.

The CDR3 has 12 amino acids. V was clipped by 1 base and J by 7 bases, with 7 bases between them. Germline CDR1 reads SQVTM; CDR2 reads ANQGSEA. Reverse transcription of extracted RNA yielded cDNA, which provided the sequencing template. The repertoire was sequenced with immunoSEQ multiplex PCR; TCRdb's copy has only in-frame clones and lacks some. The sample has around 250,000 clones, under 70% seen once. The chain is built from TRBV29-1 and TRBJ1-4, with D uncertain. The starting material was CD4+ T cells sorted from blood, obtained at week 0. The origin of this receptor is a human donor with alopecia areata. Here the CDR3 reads CSVEGAGEKLFF. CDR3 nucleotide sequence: TGCAGCGTTGAAGGGGCCGGTGAAAAACTGTTTTTT.